Listed here are 4 T cell receptor beta chains from one sample, sequenced in a study of identical twins. MiXCR, run by TCRdb on the 5' RACE reads, gives a single entry per CDR3 protein. The sample carries 150,000 or so distinct CDR3 sequences, 3% to 4% recorded once. Input material: memory T cells sorted from blood. Source of these receptors: a man aged 18 to 29 in good health.

The chain uses TRBV20-1 and TRBJ1-2, with a tentative D call TRBD1 (5 bases). The CDR3 is made up of 12 amino acids. Per germline, CDR1 DFQATT and CDR2 SNEGSKA (reference sequence). The V end was cut by 3 bases, the J end by 8 bases, with 13 bases between. The CDR3 coding sequence is TGCAGTGCTAGTAACAGGTGGGACGGCTACACCTTC. Encoded protein: CSASNRWDGYTF.

This clonotype was detected ten times or more. V and J are TRBV12-3 or TRBV12-4 and TRBJ1-1, with TRBD1 as a possible D gene (6 bases). CDR3 length: 15 residues. Deletions cut 6 bases from V and 8 bases from J, with 22 bases between. This CDR3 is CASSFSGTGSSEAFF. The CDR3 bases are TGTGCCAGCAGCTTCAGCGGTACAGGGTCATCGGAAGCTTTCTTT.

At least ten counts were recorded for this clonotype. The V gene is TRBV3-1, the J gene TRBJ1-5, with D perhaps matching TRBD1 (5 bases). Between the trimmed V and J ends, which lost 1 base and 0 bases, there was a span of 7 bases. Germline CDR1 LGHDT, CDR2 YNNKEL (reference sequence). The CDR3 extends over 15 amino acids. CDR3 sequence reads: CASSQGQHSNQPQHF. In DNA form, the CDR3 reads TGTGCCAGCAGCCAAGGACAGCATAGCAATCAGCCCCAGCATTTT.

There are many counts of this clonotype. The chain combines TRBV5-1 with TRBJ1-2; 10 nucleotides match TRBD1. Germline CDR1 SGHRS, CDR2 YFSETQ. CDR3 length equals 16 residues. Trimming removed 0 bases from V and 5 bases from J; junction bases left unmatched: 7. The CDR3 coding sequence is TGCGCCAGCAGCTTGGCTCCGAGGACAGGGGGTTATGGCTACACCTTC. Translated: CASSLAPRTGGYGYTF.